This T cell receptor (beta chain) is from a study of metastatic and nonmetastatic thyroid tumors. Study overall: Malignant and benign thyroid patients had repertoires compared in peripheral blood and tumor or nodule tissue.

In germline, CDR1 is SNHLY, CDR2 FYNNEI. The CDR3 is made up of 10 amino acids. Trimming took 3 bases from V and 6 from J, leaving 2 bases between them. The table lists this clone with many counts. TCRdb re-clonotyped the PCR reads via MiXCR. The profile shows over 25,000 clones, more than 14% of them singletons. Each patient came to thyroid surgery without any prior treatment (of any kind). Sequencing was done on a sample of blood. The clonotype originates from a male donor with papillary thyroid cancer or a benign thyroid nodule (not recorded which). Some clones in this sample may be carry-over from other donors' samples. The chain carries TRBV2 and TRBJ1-1; D unresolved. The CDR3 coding sequence is TGTGCCAGCAGTGAGTCTGAAGCTTTCTTT. Amino acids: CASSESEAFF.